Presented here are 12 T cell receptor beta chains from one specimen sequenced in a study of T and B cells in COVID-19 patients. TRB was amplified from about 260-540 ng of blood genomic DNA. Multiplex PCR with BIOMED2 TRB-A/B primer pools amplified TRB rearrangements. TCRdb fed the multiplex PCR reads into MiXCR, producing one record per CDR3 protein. In the table there are thousands of distinct CDR3 sequences, about a quarter of which are singletons. The sequenced material came from blood. The origin of the receptors is a human donor with active COVID-19.

The chain recombines TRBV6-5 with TRBJ1-4, with 7 bases fitting TRBD1. Germline trimming cut 5 bases from V and 5 bases from J; bases unmatched to any gene: 8. CDR3 length equals 15 residues. Germline V gives CDR1 MNHEY, CDR2 SVGAGI. The CDR3 loop reads CASSRSGTANEKLFF. As DNA, the CDR3 is TGTGCCAGCAGTCGCTCCGGGACAGCCAATGAAAAACTGTTTTTT.

By frequency in the sample, this clonotype is medium-sized. The J gene is TRBJ2-2, the V gene TRBV6-2 or TRBV6-3, with D perhaps matching TRBD2 (5 bases). V gave up 2 bases and J gave up 1 base, with 11 bases separating them. This CDR3 has 16 residues. The germline V gene encodes CDR1 MNHEY and CDR2 SVGEGT. The CDR3 protein is CASSYGSKRNTGELFF. The CDR3 DNA reads TGTGCCAGCAGTTACGGGAGCAAAAGGAACACCGGGGAGCTGTTTTTT.

This chain joins TRBV2 and TRBJ2-3; 11 nucleotides match TRBD1. Germline CDR1 is SNHLY and CDR2 is FYNNEI. The CDR3 covers 17 residues. V gave up 0 bases and J gave up 4 bases; unmatched junction bases: 6. CDR3: CASSEALRTGGPDTQYF. In DNA, the CDR3 is TGTGCCAGCAGTGAAGCGCTTCGGACAGGGGGCCCAGATACGCAGTATTTT.

In its sample, this clonotype ranks as medium-sized. The rearrangement uses TRBV13 and TRBJ1-4, with D possibly being TRBD1 (6 bases). The CDR3 sequence is 16 residues long. Trimming took off 3 bases at V and 8 bases at J, with 19 bases between the two ends. The germline CDR1 and CDR2 sequences are PRHDT and FYEKMQ (reference sequence). CDR3: CASSFYKGRGTEKLFF. DNA for the CDR3: TGTGCCAGCAGCTTTTATAAGGGTAGGGGGACGGAAAAACTGTTTTTT. The full variable domain, in which reference TRBV13 and TRBJ1-4 provide the parts outside the CDR3, is AAGVIQSPRHLIKEKRETATLKCYPIPRHDTVYWYQQGPGQDPQFLISFYEKMQSDKGSIPDRFSAQQFSDYHSELNMSSLELGDSALYFCASSFYKGRGTEKLFFGSGTQLSVL.

Relative to its sample, this clonotype is medium-sized. The chain recombines TRBV27 with TRBJ2-5; tentative D call: TRBD1 (5 bases). With 5 bases removed from V and 5 bases from J, the gap between germline ends came to 15 bases. The germline gives CDR1 MNHEY, CDR2 SMNVEV (reference sequence). The CDR3 spans 14 residues. The CDR3 DNA reads TGTGCCAGCAGTCCTCCGGCTAAGGGGGAGACCCAGTACTTC. This codes for CASSPPAKGETQYF.

The rearrangement uses TRBV2 and TRBJ2-2, with a possible D match to TRBD1 (6 bases). This CDR3 is built from 15 residues. V dropped 3 bases and J dropped 5 bases, with 13 bases sitting between them. Germline V gene sequence: CDR1 SNHLY, CDR2 FYNNEI. The CDR3 is CASSDYRVATGELFF. CDR3 DNA sequence: TGTGCCAGCAGTGATTACAGGGTGGCGACCGGGGAGCTGTTTTTT.

This clonotype was picked up a small number of times. This chain connects TRBV20-1 to TRBJ2-5, with D unresolved. The CDR3 spans 11 residues. Trimming shortened V by 1 base and J by 10 bases, and 10 bases separated the two germline ends. Germline loops: CDR1 DFQATT, CDR2 SNEGSKA (reference sequence). The CDR3 spells CSARGPRDQYF. CDR3 nucleotides: TGCAGTGCTAGAGGTCCAAGGGACCAGTACTTC.

Judged by abundance, this clonotype is medium-sized (0.01 to 0.1%). V gene TRBV6-1 combines with J gene TRBJ2-3; 9 bases agree with TRBD2. Trimming at V came to 2 bases and at J to 2 bases, leaving 11 bases not matched to a gene. The germline V gene encodes CDR1 MNHNS and CDR2 SASEGT. This CDR3 comprises 18 residues. CDR3 sequence: CASSESPLAGAFTDTQYF. CDR3 coding DNA: TGTGCCAGCAGTGAATCCCCGTTAGCGGGGGCCTTCACAGATACGCAGTATTTT.

V and J are TRBV4-1 and TRBJ1-3; 8 positions agree with TRBD1. Germline CDR1 is MGHRA and CDR2 is YSYEKL. CDR3 length: 15 residues. V was clipped by 1 base and J by 5 bases; unmatched bases: 4. As DNA, the CDR3 is TGCGCCAGCAGCCAAGGGTCAGGGGGCAGAAACACCATATATTTT. Its translation is CASSQGSGGRNTIYF.

This clonotype qualifies as medium-sized (0.01 to 0.1%). The chain uses TRBV18 and TRBJ2-5; maybe TRBD2 (6 bases). This CDR3 comprises 16 residues. From germline, CDR1 is KGHSH and CDR2 LQKENI. The V and J ends lost 3 bases and 1 base respectively, with 15 bases between them. CDR3 sequence reads: CASSPLGGGRQETQYF. Here the CDR3 DNA reads TGTGCCAGCTCACCTTTGGGAGGAGGGCGCCAAGAGACCCAGTACTTC.

This clonotype occurred a few times. The genes are TRBV5-1 and TRBJ2-5; possible D gene TRBD1, 5 bases. CDR1 is SGHRS, CDR2 YFSETQ, per germline. The CDR3 is 16 residues long. V shed 4 bases and J shed 0 bases, with 16 bases lying between them. The CDR3 region is CASSPSPLGDQETQYF. In DNA, the CDR3 is TGCGCCAGCAGCCCGTCCCCTCTAGGGGACCAAGAGACCCAGTACTTC. The full variable domain, its missing parts supplied by reference TRBV5-1 and TRBJ2-5, is KAGVTQTPRYLIKTRGQQVTLSCSPISGHRSVSWYQQTPGQGLQFLFEYFSETQRNKGNFPGRFSGRQFSNSRSEMNVSTLELGDSALYLCASSPSPLGDQETQYFGPGTRLLVL.

This clonotype is labeled medium-sized (0.01 to 0.1%). J is TRBJ1-3 and V is TRBV13; a possible D gene is TRBD1 (5 bases). Trimming shortened V by 2 bases and J by 8 bases, and 13 bases separated the two germline ends. The CDR3 extends over 14 amino acids. The germline V gene encodes CDR1 PRHDT and CDR2 FYEKMQ (reference sequence). CDR3 residues: CASSLSRGVHTIYF. The CDR3 DNA reads as TGTGCCAGCAGCTTATCAAGGGGCGTACACACCATATATTTT.